This T cell receptor beta chain was found in a study of T cell repertoires in aging, cancer and after chemotherapy. Study information: Donors were grouped into six age bands spanning 30 or younger through 70 or older. Some 10 million TCR reads were in the whole dataset.

V gave up 5 bases and J gave up 6 bases, with 14 bases separating them. The germline gives CDR1 SGHAT, CDR2 FQNNGV. This CDR3 comprises 14 residues. Study conclusions and caveats: Immunological memory after chemotherapy cannot be judged from the repertoire data. Untreated cancer patients had significantly lower blood TCR diversity than age-matched healthy donors.

This clonotype was detected a few times. Antigen: not known. A mixed TRB-A/B primer pool amplified rearranged TRB by multiplex touch-down PCR. TCRdb reprocessed the multiplex PCR reads with MiXCR, giving one entry per CDR3 protein. Among 2,500 to 3,500 distinct CDR3 sequences listed, less than 25% were seen once. The template was genomic DNA from peripheral blood, not RNA. The rearrangement joins TRBV11-2 to TRBJ1-5; D gene unclear. The specimen sequenced was blood. This TCR was sampled from a human donor with a solid tumor. The CDR3 sequence: CASSQANPGQPQHF. DNA for the CDR3: TGTGCCAGCAGCCAGGCAAACCCTGGTCAGCCCCAGCATTTT.